This T cell receptor (beta chain) came from a study of metastatic and nonmetastatic thyroid tumors. For the study at large: Both malignant and benign thyroid patients supplied peripheral blood and tumor or nodule tissue samples, across which the repertoires of these patients were then compared.

This clone was counted a few times. What it binds is unknown. The study, taken as a whole, reports: When malignant thyroid tumors were compared with benign nodules, TCR beta diversity was reportedly significantly higher in the malignant tumors. This held in both blood and tumor samples.

Authors' analysis steps: What underpinned the distant-metastasis classifier for papillary thyroid cancer was the set of CDR3 differences across clinicopathological groups. With MiXCR, TCRdb reprocessed the PCR reads. These V and J calls rely on TCRdb rather than the paper's analysis. The sample records about 28,000 clones, 20% to 25% being singletons. Patients were all untreated before their thyroid surgery. The V gene's germline CDR1 is SGHNT and CDR2 YENEEA. The CDR3 spans 14 residues. After removal of 5 bases from V and 1 base from J, the junction contained 4 bases not matched to a gene. Material for sequencing was blood. The J gene is TRBJ1-1, the V gene TRBV11-3, with 7 positions matching TRBD1. The TCR comes from a female donor with papillary thyroid cancer or a benign thyroid nodule (not recorded which). Some clones in this sample may be carry-over from other donors' samples. The CDR3 loop reads CASSEYRGNTEAFF. In DNA, the CDR3 is TGTGCCAGCAGCGAATACAGGGGGAACACTGAAGCTTTCTTT. The complete variable domain, with remaining parts taken from reference TRBV11-3 and TRBJ1-1, reads EAGVVQSPRYKIIEKKQPVAFWCNPISGHNTLYWYLQNLGQGPELLIRYENEEAVDDSQLPKDRFSAERLKGVDSTLKIQPAELGDSAVYLCASSEYRGNTEAFFGQGTRLTVV.